These 10 T cell receptor beta chains originate from one sample sequenced in a study of CD8 T cells in Susac syndrome. When the RNA was reverse transcribed, random hexamers were used with an input of about 0.5 to 1 ug. Via MiXCR, TCRdb re-called the immunoSEQ multiplex PCR reads, giving one row per CDR3 protein. This table holds some 80,000 distinct CDR3 sequences, around 94% found once. The specimen was CD8+ T cells from PBMCs. All receptors derive from a human donor in good health.

The chain has TRBV27 and TRBJ2-3, with D perhaps assigned TRBD1 or TRBD2 (5 bases each). Per germline, CDR1 MNHEY and CDR2 SMNVEV (reference sequence). The V end lost 3 bases, the J end lost 5 bases, and 24 bases lay between the germline ends. The CDR3 is 18 amino acids. CDR3 sequence reads: CASSFSRLGAGPLDTQYF. The CDR3 bases are TGTGCCAGCAGTTTCTCCAGACTCGGGGCAGGCCCTCTAGATACGCAGTATTTT.

The chain combines TRBV20-1 with TRBJ1-2; 8 positions agree with TRBD1. J lost 4 bases, V lost 2 bases, and 9 bases had no gene match. The CDR3 contains 15 residues. Germline V gene lookup returns CDR1 DFQATT and CDR2 SNEGSKA (reference sequence). This CDR3 is CSARFEDRAFYGYTF. The DNA for the CDR3 is TGCAGTGCTAGATTCGAGGACAGGGCCTTCTATGGCTACACCTTC.

V gene TRBV7-9 combines with J gene TRBJ2-4, with 8 bases aligning to TRBD1. The CDR3 is 15 amino acids. Germline loops: CDR1 SEHNR, CDR2 FQNEAQ (reference sequence). The trim removed 4 bases at V and 9 bases at J, leaving 11 bases unmatched. The CDR3 DNA sequence: TGTGCCAGCAGCTATACCCAGGGGGCTAAAGGCATTCAGTACTTC. Amino acids: CASSYTQGAKGIQYF.

The V and J genes are TRBV4-1 and TRBJ1-5, with 9 bases matching TRBD1. Germline CDR1 is MGHRA and CDR2 is YSYEKL. J gave up 3 bases and V 3 bases, and 6 bases lay outside the gene matches. The CDR3 runs to 16 residues. The CDR3 nucleotides read TGCGCCAGCAGCCATGACTACAGGGGGCCCAATCAGCCCCAGCATTTT. Encoded protein: CASSHDYRGPNQPQHF.

The chain couples TRBV30 to TRBJ2-2; D not resolved. Trimming took off 5 bases at V and 5 bases at J, with 9 bases between the two ends. From germline, CDR1 is GTSNPN and CDR2 SVGIG (reference sequence). The CDR3 is 12 residues long. The CDR3 reads CAWDMGTGELFF. In DNA form, the CDR3 reads TGTGCCTGGGATATGGGGACCGGGGAGCTGTTTTTT.

The chain couples TRBV12-3 or TRBV12-4 to TRBJ2-1; D unclear. V was pared by 5 bases and J by 2 bases, with 7 bases between. The CDR3 consists of 13 residues. The CDR3 DNA follows: TGTGCCAGCAGTCAGTCCCCCTACAATGAGCAGTTCTTC. It yields the protein CASSQSPYNEQFF.

The rearrangement links TRBV20-1 to TRBJ1-6; D may be TRBD1 (5 bases). This CDR3 region has 17 residues. Germline CDR1 DFQATT, CDR2 SNEGSKA (reference sequence). V dropped 5 bases and J dropped 0 bases, with 17 bases sitting between them. The CDR3 DNA is TGCAGTGCTCTAGGGACCCCTATCAGCTCCTATAATTCACCCCTCCACTTT. Residues: CSALGTPISSYNSPLHF.

The V gene is TRBV20-1, the J gene TRBJ1-2, with D possibly matching TRBD1 (6 bases). Germline V gene sequence: CDR1 DFQATT, CDR2 SNEGSKA (reference sequence). Between the trimmed V and J ends, which lost 1 base and 6 bases, there was a span of 12 bases. The CDR3 runs 13 residues. This CDR3 is CSARGTVRNGYTF. CDR3 nucleotides: TGCAGTGCTAGAGGGACAGTAAGGAATGGCTACACCTTC.

This chain links TRBV12-3 or TRBV12-4 with TRBJ2-1, with 9 bases that match TRBD2. This CDR3 is 16 amino acids long. Unmatched junction bases numbered 8, after V lost 5 bases and J lost 3 bases. CDR3 nucleotides: TGTGCCAGCAGTCTACCGGGACTAGCCTACTACAATGAGCAGTTCTTC. Translation: CASSLPGLAYYNEQFF.

This clonotype appeared once. The rearrangement links TRBV14 to TRBJ2-3, with unresolved D. CDR1 is SGHDN, CDR2 FVKESK, per germline. V shed 1 base and J shed 2 bases, with 13 bases lying between them. The CDR3 runs to 16 residues. The CDR3 spells CASSQGVKVLTDTQYF. As DNA, the CDR3 is TGTGCCAGCAGCCAAGGCGTAAAAGTCCTCACAGATACGCAGTATTTT.